The clone carrying this TCR beta chain was counted ten times or more. Antigen specificity is unknown. This sample is drawn from a study of breast tumors, draining lymph nodes, adjacent tissues. Points from the study as a whole: Data only fit, rather than demonstrated, lymph node origin of most tumor T cells. The data were judged consistent with most tumor T cells coming from lymph node and expanding in tumor. Tumor TCR diversity was below lymph nodes but above nontumor tissue.

TCRdb analysed the multiplex PCR reads with MiXCR anew, one entry per CDR3 protein. The table includes about 180,000 distinct CDR3 sequences, more than 25% detected once. Samples came from axillary lymph nodes draining the breast cancer. The material sequenced was axillary lymph node tissue. The sequence was obtained from a female donor with breast cancer. Some clones in this sample may be carry-over from other donors' samples.

CDR3 nucleotide sequence: TGTGCCAGCAGCTCCCTTAGCGGGGGGCGCACCGGGGAGCTGTTTTTT. Translated, it gives CASSSLSGGRTGELFF. This chain connects TRBV5-5 to TRBJ2-2; 10 nucleotides align to TRBD2. Germline trimming cut 3 bases from V and 4 bases from J; bases unmatched to any gene: 6. The CDR3 runs to 16 residues. Per germline, CDR1 SGHKS and CDR2 YYEKEE (reference sequence).